These T cell receptor beta chains were read from a single sample in a study of shared clonotypes between healthy human individuals. Sequencing was performed with immunoSEQ multiplex PCR; in TCRdb, only in-frame clones are kept and a portion is missing. The table lists around 1.1 million clones, approximately 80% of them singletons. The sample was memory CD4+ T cells from PBMCs. The receptors come from a man aged 18-30 years in good health. Some clones in this sample may be carry-over from other donors' samples. Each CDR3 is given with its conserved first and last residue. D genes are given only for firm matches. Clone size is given for some rows only: seen once, a few or many times, or a class if the clone is expanded.

V gene: TRBV30; clone size: -; D gene: TRBD2; J gene: TRBJ2-1; CDR3 DNA: TGTGCCTGGAGTGTTAAAGCGGGAGGACATGAGCAGTTCTTC; CDR3 protein: CAWSVKAGGHEQFF
V gene: TRBV2; clone size: -; D gene: -; J gene: TRBJ2-1; CDR3 DNA: TGTGCCAGCAGTGCGGGAAGCTCCTACAATGAGCAGTTCTTC; CDR3 protein: CASSAGSSYNEQFF
V gene: TRBV4-2; clone size: -; D gene: -; J gene: TRBJ2-1; CDR3 DNA: TGTGCCAGCAGCCCGGTCGGCCGTTACAATGAGCAGTTCTTC; CDR3 protein: CASSPVGRYNEQFF
V gene: TRBV27; clone size: -; D gene: -; J gene: TRBJ1-2; CDR3 DNA: TGTGCCAGCAGATCGGGAAGCTATGGCTACACCTTC; CDR3 protein: CASRSGSYGYTF
V gene: TRBV5-4; clone size: -; D gene: -; J gene: TRBJ1-1; CDR3 DNA: TGTGCCAGCAGCACCGACCAGGTGAACACTGAAGCTTTCTTT; CDR3 protein: CASSTDQVNTEAFF
V gene: TRBV2; clone size: -; D gene: -; J gene: TRBJ2-5; CDR3 DNA: TGTGCCAGCAGTGGACCCGGCCGGGAGACCCAGTACTTC; CDR3 protein: CASSGPGRETQYF
V gene: TRBV5-1; clone size: -; D gene: TRBD1; J gene: TRBJ2-7; CDR3 DNA: TGCGCCAGCAGCTTGGTGGGACAGGGTATTACCTACGAGCAGTACTTC; CDR3 protein: CASSLVGQGITYEQYF
V gene: TRBV28; clone size: -; D gene: -; J gene: TRBJ2-1; CDR3 DNA: TGTGCCAGCAGTTTAATTGGCAATGAGCAGTTCTTC; CDR3 protein: CASSLIGNEQFF
V gene: TRBV28; clone size: -; D gene: TRBD2; J gene: TRBJ2-3; CDR3 DNA: TGTGCCAGCAGTCCGCTGCCAGATGCGGGGGCAGATACGCAGTATTTT; CDR3 protein: CASSPLPDAGADTQYF
V gene: TRBV2; clone size: -; D gene: TRBD2; J gene: TRBJ2-1; CDR3 DNA: TGTGCCAGCCTCCGAGGCGGGAGCGATGATGAGCAGTTCTTC; CDR3 protein: CASLRGGSDDEQFF
V gene: TRBV5-1; clone size: few; D gene: -; J gene: TRBJ2-5; CDR3 DNA: TGCGCCAGCAGCTTGGACAGGGTGGTGCGGAAGGAGACCCAGTACTTC; CDR3 protein: CASSLDRVVRKETQYF
V gene: TRBV25-1; clone size: -; D gene: -; J gene: TRBJ2-3; CDR3 DNA: TGTGCCAGCAGCGACCCGAAAGACACAGATACGCAGTATTTT; CDR3 protein: CASSDPKDTDTQYF
V gene: TRBV7-6; clone size: -; D gene: -; J gene: TRBJ2-3; CDR3 DNA: TGTGCCAGCAGCTACCTGGCACCGCCGATCACAGATACGCAGTATTTT; CDR3 protein: CASSYLAPPITDTQYF
V gene: TRBV2; clone size: few; D gene: TRBD2; J gene: TRBJ2-1; CDR3 DNA: TGTGCCAGCTCCCTTAGCGGGAGAGGTCAGTTCTTC; CDR3 protein: CASSLSGRGQFF
V gene: TRBV18; clone size: -; D gene: TRBD1; J gene: TRBJ1-1; CDR3 DNA: TGTGCCAGCTCATCGGACGGGACAGGGGTTACTGAAGCTTTCTTT; CDR3 protein: CASSSDGTGVTEAFF
V gene: TRBV19; clone size: few; D gene: -; J gene: TRBJ2-7; CDR3 DNA: TGTGCCAGTAGTATCCCCCCAACCTACGAGCAGTACTTC; CDR3 protein: CASSIPPTYEQYF
V gene: TRBV5-6; clone size: -; D gene: -; J gene: TRBJ2-5; CDR3 DNA: TGTGCCAGCAGCTGGGGGGGCCAACAGCAGCACTTC; CDR3 protein: CASSWGGQQQHF
V gene: TRBV27; clone size: -; D gene: -; J gene: TRBJ2-1; CDR3 DNA: TGTGCCAGCAGTTTTAGCGGAAGCTCCTACAATGAGCAGTTCTTC; CDR3 protein: CASSFSGSSYNEQFF
V gene: TRBV5-4; clone size: once; D gene: -; J gene: TRBJ2-1; CDR3 DNA: TGTGCCAGCGGGAGGGGGGACAATGAGCAGTTCTTC; CDR3 protein: CASGRGDNEQFF
V gene: TRBV5-5; clone size: -; D gene: TRBD1; J gene: TRBJ1-6; CDR3 DNA: TGTGCCAGCAGCTTGGGGGACAGTTATTCACCCCTCCACTTT; CDR3 protein: CASSLGDSYSPLHF
V gene: TRBV11-2; clone size: once; D gene: -; J gene: TRBJ2-7; CDR3 DNA: TGTGCCAGCAGCCGTCTCGACGGGAGCTCCTACGAGCAGTACTTC; CDR3 protein: CASSRLDGSSYEQYF
V gene: TRBV6-1; clone size: -; D gene: TRBD1; J gene: TRBJ1-4; CDR3 DNA: TGTGCCAGCGGAGGACAGGTCGACGGGAGTGAAAAACTGTTTTTT; CDR3 protein: CASGGQVDGSEKLFF
V gene: TRBV6-6; clone size: -; D gene: -; J gene: TRBJ1-1; CDR3 DNA: TGTGCCAGCAGTTACCTGGACACTGAAGCTTTCTTT; CDR3 protein: CASSYLDTEAFF
V gene: TRBV5-4; clone size: -; D gene: -; J gene: TRBJ2-3; CDR3 DNA: TGTGCCAGCAGCTTTCAGTTGGCAGATACGCAGTATTTT; CDR3 protein: CASSFQLADTQYF
V gene: TRBV7-2; clone size: few; D gene: -; J gene: TRBJ2-3; CDR3 DNA: TGTGCCAGCAGCTTAGCTCGAGGGAGGACCACAGATACGCAGTATTTT; CDR3 protein: CASSLARGRTTDTQYF
V gene: TRBV28; clone size: -; D gene: -; J gene: TRBJ1-2; CDR3 DNA: TGTGCCAGCAGTTCCTCGCTCTATGGCTACACCTTC; CDR3 protein: CASSSSLYGYTF
V gene: TRBV19; clone size: -; D gene: -; J gene: TRBJ2-6; CDR3 DNA: TGTGCCAGTACGCGTTGGGTCTCTGGGGCCAACGTCCTGACTTTC; CDR3 protein: CASTRWVSGANVLTF
V gene: TRBV27; clone size: few; D gene: TRBD1; J gene: TRBJ1-2; CDR3 DNA: TGTGCCAGCAGTTTAAAGACAGGGGATGGATATGGCTACACCTTC; CDR3 protein: CASSLKTGDGYGYTF
V gene: TRBV6-1; clone size: once; D gene: -; J gene: TRBJ2-1; CDR3 DNA: TGTGCCAGCAGTGAGGTGGGGGAGGATGAGCAGTTCTTC; CDR3 protein: CASSEVGEDEQFF
V gene: TRBV5-1; clone size: -; D gene: -; J gene: TRBJ2-3; CDR3 DNA: TGCGCCAGCAGCTTGGCCCCGATAGGGTCAGATACGCAGTATTTT; CDR3 protein: CASSLAPIGSDTQYF
V gene: TRBV9; clone size: -; D gene: -; J gene: TRBJ1-1; CDR3 DNA: TGTGCCAGCAGCGTAGCTACGGGGGTGAGCACTGAAGCTTTCTTT; CDR3 protein: CASSVATGVSTEAFF
V gene: TRBV25-1; clone size: -; D gene: -; J gene: TRBJ2-1; CDR3 DNA: TGTGCCAGCAGTGGAGTAGGGGGTTACAATGAGCAGTTCTTC; CDR3 protein: CASSGVGGYNEQFF
V gene: TRBV28; clone size: -; D gene: -; J gene: TRBJ1-5; CDR3 DNA: TGTGCCAGCCTGGACATGAGACAGTACAATCAGCCCCAGCATTTT; CDR3 protein: CASLDMRQYNQPQHF
V gene: TRBV4-1; clone size: -; D gene: -; J gene: TRBJ2-3; CDR3 DNA: TGCGCCAGCAGCCAACAGCGGGCCACAGATACGCAGTATTTT; CDR3 protein: CASSQQRATDTQYF
V gene: TRBV28; clone size: -; D gene: TRBD1; J gene: TRBJ1-5; CDR3 DNA: TGTGCCAGCAGGTCCGGCACTGGACAGGGGGCATCTCAGCCCCAGCATTTT; CDR3 protein: CASRSGTGQGASQPQHF
V gene: TRBV6-6; clone size: -; D gene: -; J gene: TRBJ2-7; CDR3 DNA: TGTGCCAGCAGTTACTCTGGCACTGCCCCCTACGAGCAGTACTTC; CDR3 protein: CASSYSGTAPYEQYF
V gene: TRBV10-1; clone size: -; D gene: -; J gene: TRBJ2-1; CDR3 DNA: TGCGCCAGTGCTACGGGGCCTACGGTAGGCGCCTACAATGAGCAGTTCTTC; CDR3 protein: CASATGPTVGAYNEQFF
V gene: TRBV6-5; clone size: -; D gene: TRBD2; J gene: TRBJ2-7; CDR3 DNA: TGTGCCAGCAGAAAGACTAGCGGGAGTTACGAGCAGTACTTC; CDR3 protein: CASRKTSGSYEQYF
V gene: TRBV28; clone size: -; D gene: -; J gene: TRBJ1-3; CDR3 DNA: TGTGCCAGCATCATCGGGGGGGGCGGAAACACCATATATTTT; CDR3 protein: CASIIGGGGNTIYF
V gene: TRBV4-1; clone size: -; D gene: TRBD2; J gene: TRBJ2-7; CDR3 DNA: TGCGCCAGCAGCCGGTCTAGCGGGGCCTCCTACGAGCAGTACTTC; CDR3 protein: CASSRSSGASYEQYF
V gene: TRBV29-1; clone size: -; D gene: -; J gene: TRBJ2-3; CDR3 DNA: TGCAGCGTTGACGCCAGCACAGATACGCAGTATTTT; CDR3 protein: CSVDASTDTQYF
V gene: TRBV9; clone size: -; D gene: -; J gene: TRBJ1-2; CDR3 DNA: TGTGCCAGCACCCAAACGACTGGGGGAGCCTATGGCTACACCTTC; CDR3 protein: CASTQTTGGAYGYTF
V gene: TRBV19; clone size: once; D gene: TRBD1; J gene: TRBJ1-5; CDR3 DNA: TGTGCCAGTAGTATTCGAGGCGACAGGGTCGGTGGGGGTCAGCCCCAGCATTTT; CDR3 protein: CASSIRGDRVGGGQPQHF
V gene: TRBV7-2; clone size: -; D gene: -; J gene: TRBJ1-4; CDR3 DNA: TGTGCCAGCAGCAGGACAACTAATGAAAAACTGTTTTTT; CDR3 protein: CASSRTTNEKLFF
V gene: TRBV2; clone size: -; D gene: TRBD2; J gene: TRBJ2-3; CDR3 DNA: TGTGCCAGCAGTGATGGGAGGGCGCGAAGCACAGATACGCAGTATTTT; CDR3 protein: CASSDGRARSTDTQYF
V gene: TRBV5-4; clone size: -; D gene: TRBD1; J gene: TRBJ2-2; CDR3 DNA: TGTGCCAGCAGCGACAGGGGAGCCGGGGAGCTGTTTTTT; CDR3 protein: CASSDRGAGELFF
V gene: TRBV5-6; clone size: -; D gene: -; J gene: TRBJ2-7; CDR3 DNA: TGTGCCAGCAGCTTGGCCGGTGCGGAGTATTACTTC; CDR3 protein: CASSLAGAEYYF
V gene: TRBV28; clone size: -; D gene: -; J gene: TRBJ1-2; CDR3 DNA: TGTGCCAGCAGCGGAGGGCCTGGAGCGGGCTATGGCTACACCTTC; CDR3 protein: CASSGGPGAGYGYTF
V gene: TRBV7-9; clone size: -; D gene: -; J gene: TRBJ1-5; CDR3 DNA: TGTGCCAGCAGCTTAGGAGCGGGGGGCTGGCAGCCCCAGCATTTT; CDR3 protein: CASSLGAGGWQPQHF
V gene: TRBV7-3; clone size: many; D gene: TRBD1; J gene: TRBJ1-1; CDR3 DNA: TGTGCCAGCAGCGCCGGACAGGGCCCTCCTATGAACACTGAAGCTTTCTTT; CDR3 protein: CASSAGQGPPMNTEAFF